The 13 T cell receptor beta chains below come from one sample, sequenced in a study of early T cells in non-severe SARS-CoV-2 infection. TCRdb itself ran the 5' RACE reads through MiXCR, one entry per CDR3 protein. The sample yields tens of thousands of distinct CDR3 sequences, about 15% seen once. Material: whole blood. The receptors here all came from an adult who was a healthcare worker with PCR-confirmed SARS-CoV-2 infection or an uninfected control (not recorded which).

V and J are TRBV9 and TRBJ2-3, with 9 bases fitting TRBD2. CDR3 length equals 16 residues. Germline CDR1 and CDR2: SGDLS and YYNGEE. With V trimmed by 2 bases and J by 4 bases, 8 bases remained unmatched. The CDR3 DNA is TGTGCCAGCAGCGTCGGGCTAGCGGGACCCGCAGATACGCAGTATTTT. Its translation is CASSVGLAGPADTQYF.

This clonotype was counted many times. V and J are TRBV7-8 and TRBJ1-1, with D possibly matching TRBD1 (6 bases). V dropped 6 bases and J dropped 6 bases, with 23 bases sitting between them. Germline lookup yields CDR1 SGHVS and CDR2 FQNEAQ. CDR3 length: 16 amino acids. As DNA, the CDR3 is TGTGCCAGCAGTTATGGACAGAGCCGCCTTCGCGCTGAAGCTTTCTTT. Its translation: CASSYGQSRLRAEAFF.

The table lists this clonotype with a few counts. This sequence joins TRBV18 and TRBJ2-7, with unresolved D. There are 13 residues in the CDR3. Germline values: CDR1 KGHSH, CDR2 LQKENI. V shed 3 bases and J shed 4 bases, with 10 bases lying between them. The CDR3 DNA follows: TGTGCCAGCTCACCTCGGGCCGAATACGAGCAGTACTTC. Its protein is CASSPRAEYEQYF.

The chain combines TRBV7-9 with TRBJ1-4, with D perhaps TRBD1 (5 bases). CDR1 SEHNR and CDR2 FQNEAQ come from the germline V gene (reference sequence). Trimming left V 4 bases short and J 8 bases short, with 14 bases between. The CDR3 loop spans 14 amino acids. CDR3 DNA sequence: TGTGCCAGCAGCTATACTACAGGATCGGAAAAACTGTTTTTT. Its protein product is CASSYTTGSEKLFF.

Only a few counts were recorded for this clonotype. The CDR3 DNA follows: TGTGCCAGCTTGACACTGACAGGGGGCTTTACAAATTCACCCCTCCACTTT. Translated: CASLTLTGGFTNSPLHF. The chain carries TRBV28 and TRBJ1-6; TRBD1 agrees at 10 bases. In germline, CDR1 is MDHEN, CDR2 SYDVKM. CDR3 length: 17 amino acids. After removal of 8 bases from V and 7 bases from J, the junction contained 14 bases not matched to a gene.

In this sample, this clonotype turned up many times. This rearrangement joins TRBV28 to TRBJ1-6; D is perhaps TRBD1 (5 bases). Germline CDR1 reads MDHEN; CDR2 reads SYDVKM. The CDR3 consists of 15 residues. Deletions cut 5 bases from V and 4 bases from J, with 12 bases between. This CDR3 is CASSNQRTYNSPLHF. CDR3 DNA: TGTGCCAGCAGTAACCAAAGGACATATAATTCACCCCTCCACTTT.

This clonotype was detected only a few times. The chain combines TRBV30 with TRBJ2-7; the match to TRBD2 covers 7 bases. The germline gives CDR1 GTSNPN, CDR2 SVGIG (reference sequence). The CDR3 loop spans 16 amino acids. Trimming cost V 2 bases and J 1 base; bases outside gene matches: 11. CDR3 amino acids: CAWSLRGGLVSYEQYF. The CDR3 DNA sequence: TGTGCCTGGAGTCTACGGGGCGGACTAGTTTCCTACGAGCAGTACTTC.

This clonotype has just a few counts. This chain connects TRBV3-1 to TRBJ2-5; D unclear. V lost 2 bases to trimming and J lost 2 bases, with 9 bases between them. Germline lookup yields CDR1 LGHDT and CDR2 YNNKEL (reference sequence). The length of the CDR3 is 14 residues. The DNA of the CDR3 is TGTGCCAGCAGCCAACGTCAGAATCAAGAGACCCAGTACTTC. It yields the protein CASSQRQNQETQYF.

This clonotype was seen more than once but under ten times. The chain carries TRBV20-1 and TRBJ1-1; D not resolved. The CDR3 contains 15 residues. The V end was cut by 0 bases, the J end by 0 bases, with 11 bases between. Looked up from germline, CDR1 is DFQATT and CDR2 is SNEGSKA (reference sequence). The CDR3 DNA follows: TGCAGTGCTAGAGATCGGCTGACCATGAACACTGAAGCTTTCTTT. Translation: CSARDRLTMNTEAFF.

This clonotype was seen ten or more times. The genes are TRBV27 and TRBJ1-4; a possible D gene is TRBD1 (5 bases). V dropped 8 bases and J dropped 8 bases, with 15 bases sitting between them. The CDR3 totals 13 residues. The germline V gene encodes CDR1 MNHEY and CDR2 SMNVEV (reference sequence). CDR3 residues: CASRRQPWEKLFF. CDR3 DNA: TGTGCCAGCCGCCGACAGCCCTGGGAAAAACTGTTTTTT.

The genes are TRBV4-3 and TRBJ1-3; D not resolved. CDR3 size: 18 residues. Germline lookup yields CDR1 LGHNA and CDR2 YSLEER. V was trimmed by 0 bases and J by 0 bases, leaving 15 bases between them. The DNA of the CDR3 is TGCGCCAGCAGCCAAGATACCTCCCTCTGGTCCTCTGGAAACACCATATATTTT. Translation gives CASSQDTSLWSSGNTIYF.

V and J are TRBV4-1 and TRBJ1-5; D is uncertain. The CDR3 loop spans 14 amino acids. V lost 1 base, J lost 3 bases, and 7 bases lay in between. Germline V gene data show CDR1 as MGHRA and CDR2 as YSYEKL. The CDR3 nucleotides are TGCGCCAGCAGCCAAGTACAGTCCAATCAGCCCCAGCATTTT. The encoded protein is CASSQVQSNQPQHF.

The chain joins TRBV7-6 to TRBJ2-1; D uncertain. The germline V gene encodes CDR1 SGHVS and CDR2 FNYEAQ. With 4 bases removed from V and 8 bases from J, the gap between germline ends came to 6 bases. This CDR3 region has 11 residues. The CDR3 DNA reads as TGTGCCAGCAGCTCCTCATATGAGCAGTTCTTC. Residues: CASSSSYEQFF.